This TCR beta chain stems from a study of shared clonotypes between healthy human individuals. In the study overall: Plates per donor: three CD4 naive, three CD4 memory, two CD8 naive, one CD8 memory.

The CDR3 is made up of 15 amino acids. Germline CDR1 reads MNHNS; CDR2 reads SASEGT. V shed 5 bases and J 0 bases; nucleotides not matched to a gene: 6. Sequenced by immunoSEQ multiplex PCR; TCRdb stores in-frame clones only, minus some. The sample gives a few million clones, just over 90% of which show up once; roughly 0.36% is in the top ten. With respect to this clone: Its antigen is currently unknown.

Broader study findings: Memory subsets generally showed lower estimated richness than naive subsets. Unshared clonotypes carried lower generation probabilities than those common to all four donors.

This chain uses TRBV6-1 with TRBJ2-7; 8 positions match TRBD1. The clonotype was recovered from a young man in good health. Some clones in this sample may be carry-over from other donors' samples. The material sequenced was naive CD4+ T cells from PBMCs. The sample's subset: CD45RA+ positively selected. CDR3 protein: CASSKDRVVSYEQYF. The CDR3 DNA sequence: TGTGCCAGCAGTAAGGACAGGGTCGTCTCCTACGAGCAGTACTTC.